These 8 T cell receptor beta chains were sequenced from one sample in a study of blood T cell repertoires in COVID-19. The method was immunoSEQ multiplex PCR; TCRdb's version includes in-frame clones alone and lacks a portion of them. The data contain 220,000 or so clones, 80% to 85% of them seen just once; the ten biggest clones take up less than 7%. Sample: PBMCs or T cells enriched from blood (not recorded which). The receptor set was obtained from a woman between 40 and 50 years old who had recovered from COVID-19.

The chain couples TRBV25-1 to TRBJ1-1; D is possibly TRBD1 (5 bases). This CDR3 contains 14 residues. Per germline, CDR1 MGHDK and CDR2 SYGVNS. V lost 4 bases and J lost 6, with 15 bases in between. The CDR3 here is CASSGPLDSSEAFF. DNA of the CDR3: TGTGCCAGCAGTGGACCTCTAGACAGCTCTGAAGCTTTCTTT.

J is TRBJ2-3 and V is TRBV6-5, with 8 bases matching TRBD2. The length of the CDR3 is 14 residues. Germline CDR1 MNHEY, CDR2 SVGAGI. The junction had 5 bases not matched to a gene; V was cut back by 6 bases and J by 3 bases. The CDR3 loop reads CASRPAGATDTQYF. In DNA, the CDR3 is TGTGCCAGCAGGCCAGCGGGAGCAACAGATACGCAGTATTTT.

The CDR3 loop is CASSTRTGFVNYGYTF. For the CDR3, the DNA is TGTGCCAGCAGCACTCGGACAGGGTTCGTCAACTATGGCTACACCTTC. This chain uses TRBV7-2 with TRBJ1-2, with 8 nucleotides matching TRBD1. Germline V lookup: CDR1 SGHTA, CDR2 FQGNSA. The trim removed 5 bases at V and 2 bases at J, leaving 10 bases unmatched. The CDR3 contains 16 residues.

The chain couples TRBV2 to TRBJ2-3; D unclear. CDR1 is SNHLY and CDR2 is FYNNEI in the germline V gene. Trimming left V 4 bases short and J 0 bases short, with 8 bases between. The CDR3 totals 14 residues. CDR3 nucleotides: TGTGCCAGCAGTGGGGCAGCTAGCACAGATACGCAGTATTTT. Protein product: CASSGAASTDTQYF.

The chain uses TRBV4-2 and TRBJ1-1; a possible D gene is TRBD1 (6 bases). This CDR3 contains 15 residues. The V end lost 0 bases, the J end lost 5 bases, and 13 bases lay between the germline ends. CDR1 and CDR2 (germline): LGHNA, YNFKEQ. As DNA, the CDR3 is TGTGCCAGCAGCCAAGACCCAGGGGATTGGACTGAAGCTTTCTTT. This codes for CASSQDPGDWTEAFF.

This clone came up once. V gene TRBV5-6 combines with J gene TRBJ2-7, with 8 positions matching TRBD2. The CDR3 spans 14 residues. Losses at the gene ends were 1 base for V and 5 bases for J; bases not matched to a gene: 5. Germline V lookup: CDR1 SGHDT, CDR2 YYEEEE. The CDR3 nucleotides are TGTGCCAGCAGCTTGAGCGGGAGAACCCACGAGCAGTACTTC. Its translation is CASSLSGRTHEQYF.

The rearrangement uses TRBV19 and TRBJ1-3; TRBD1 is a possible D gene (5 bases). Trimming stripped 3 bases from V and 0 bases from J, with 6 bases between. The CDR3 is 14 amino acids. Germline CDR1 LNHDA, CDR2 SQIVND (reference sequence). CDR3: CASSMDNSGNTIYF. DNA of the CDR3: TGTGCCAGTAGTATGGACAACTCTGGAAACACCATATATTTT. Supplemented by reference TRBV19 and TRBJ1-3, the full variable domain reads DGGITQSPKYLFRKEGQNVTLSCEQNLNHDAMYWYRQDPGQGLRLIYYSQIVNDFQKGDIAEGYSVSREKKESFPLTVTSAQKNPTAFYLCASSMDNSGNTIYFGEGSWLTVV.

The chain has TRBV13 and TRBJ1-3, with D uncertain. Germline CDR1 reads PRHDT; CDR2 reads FYEKMQ (reference sequence). CDR3 length equals 15 residues. V shed 5 bases and J shed 0 bases, with 11 bases lying between them. This CDR3 reads CASSGRNGSGNTIYF. DNA of the CDR3: TGTGCCAGCAGCGGGCGTAATGGCTCTGGAAACACCATATATTTT.